A single sample is the source of the 22 T cell receptor beta chains below, sequenced in a study of T cell clonality in common variable immunodeficiency. Study outcomes and limitations: Common variable immunodeficiency TCR beta sequences reportedly had fewer deletions and N-nucleotide insertions.

Their cognate antigens are unknown. Clones were read by immunoSEQ multiplex PCR, and TCRdb kept only the in-frame ones, dropping some. This repertoire holds around 24,000 clones, and none appear only once. Sequenced: peripheral blood mononuclear cells. Receptor source: a human donor with common variable immunodeficiency.

This clone came up many times. The CDR3 end falls 3 residues outside the read, so it is completed with the germline J gene. The chain links TRBV5-1 to TRBJ1-6, with 8 bases aligning to TRBD1. This CDR3 contains 15 residues. V lost 1 base to trimming and J lost 7 bases; unmatched junction nucleotides: 4. CDR1 and CDR2 from the germline V gene are SGHRS and YFSETQ. The CDR3 sequence: CASSLLTGVNSPLHF. The CDR3 DNA, read in part, is TGCGCCAGCAGCTTGCTGACAGGGGTGAATTCACCC.

Many counts were recorded for this clone. The CDR3 end is not reached by the read, which stops 3 residues before it; the germline J gene fills it in. The rearrangement uses TRBV5-6 and TRBJ2-1; 9 bases are shared with TRBD1. Per germline, CDR1 SGHDT and CDR2 YYEEEE. V trimming: 5 bases; J trimming: 2 bases; junction bases outside the gene matches: 5. There are 15 residues in the CDR3. The CDR3 region is CASRRQGVTYNEQFF. The part of the CDR3 DNA that was read is TGTGCCAGCAGGCGACAGGGGGTAACCTACAATGAG.

This clone was observed many times. The read ends 3 residues before the CDR3 terminus; that terminus is restored from the germline J gene. This chain joins TRBV20-1 and TRBJ2-3, with D tentatively TRBD2 (6 bases). Deletions cut 3 bases from V and 2 bases from J, with 21 bases between. The germline gives CDR1 DFQATT, CDR2 SNEGSKA (reference sequence). The CDR3 is 17 residues long. The CDR3 loop reads CSARDYSGTGYTDTQYF. CDR3 bases read: TGCAGTGCTAGGGATTATAGTGGGACTGGGTACACAGATACG.

In its sample, this clone was seen many times. From the germline J gene comes the end of the CDR3, since the read stops 3 residues before it. The V and J genes are TRBV29-1 and TRBJ2-5, with 8 positions matching TRBD2. V gave up 6 bases and J gave up 1 base; unmatched junction bases: 7. The CDR3 totals 14 residues. Germline V gene sequence: CDR1 SQVTM, CDR2 ANQGSEA. Partial CDR3 DNA: TGCAGCGTCGGAGGGCTAGCGGGCCAAGAGACC. The encoded protein is CSVGGLAGQET. The full CDR3 protein is CSVGGLAGQETQYF.

On this clone itself: The DNA ends 3 residues before the CDR3 does, and the rest of the CDR3 is filled in from the germline J gene. The chain joins TRBV20-1 to TRBJ2-3, with TRBD2 matching over 10 bases. Trimming took 5 bases from V and 0 from J; bases not matched to a gene: 11. CDR3 length: 17 residues. The germline V gene encodes CDR1 DFQATT and CDR2 SNEGSKA (reference sequence). The CDR3 is CSAPLTSGPTSTDTQYF. CDR3 bases read: TGCAGTGCTCCCCTGACTAGCGGGCCCACTAGCACAGATACG.

This clone was seen a few times. The sequence runs out 3 residues before the end of the CDR3; the remainder is reconstructed from the germline J gene. The V and J genes are TRBV5-1 and TRBJ1-1; maybe TRBD1 (5 bases). V dropped 3 bases and J dropped 2 bases, with 14 bases sitting between them. Per germline, CDR1 SGHRS and CDR2 YFSETQ. The CDR3 covers 15 residues. Incomplete CDR3 DNA: TGCGCCAGCAGCTCCCACCCCACAGGCAACACTGAA. Translating it yields CASSSHPTGNTE. The whole CDR3 protein reads CASSSHPTGNTEAFF.

This clone was recorded at least ten times. The read finishes 3 residues shy of the CDR3 end, and the germline J gene is used to complete it. This chain links TRBV18 with TRBJ2-7, with 8 bases lining up with TRBD2. Germline-derived CDR1 and CDR2 are KGHSH and LQKENI. This CDR3 is built from 17 residues. Germline trimming cut 0 bases from V and 0 bases from J; bases unmatched to any gene: 7. CDR3 region: CASSPPLGGDFSYEQYF. Partial CDR3 DNA: TGTGCCAGCTCACCACCCCTCGGGGGGGACTTCTCCTACGAG.

Here the CDR3 reads CSAPGLAGATDTQYF. Incomplete CDR3 DNA: TGCAGTGCACCTGGACTAGCGGGGGCCACAGATACG. This sequence joins TRBV20-1 and TRBJ2-3, with 13 bases aligning to TRBD2. The CDR3 goes on 3 residues after the read ends, and that part is filled in from the germline J gene. V shed 6 bases and J 2 bases; nucleotides not matched to a gene: 5. This CDR3 region has 15 residues. In germline, CDR1 is DFQATT, CDR2 SNEGSKA (reference sequence).

Many counts were recorded for this clone. The DNA read from the CDR3 is TGTGCCAGCTCACCACGAGAGTTAGGGACAGTATTGAACACTGAA. The encoded protein is CASSPRELGTVLNTE. The full CDR3 protein is CASSPRELGTVLNTEAFF. V gene TRBV18 combines with J gene TRBJ1-1; 7 positions match TRBD1. The sequenced fragment ends 3 residues before the CDR3 boundary, so the rest is inferred from the germline J gene. With 1 base clipped from V and 0 bases from J, the junction kept 11 bases outside the gene matches. Germline V CDR1 and CDR2: KGHSH, LQKENI. The CDR3 has 18 residues.

This clone has a count of ten or more. From the germline J gene comes the end of the CDR3, since the read stops 3 residues before it. The V call is TRBV30, the J call TRBJ2-2; the match to TRBD1 covers 11 bases. V dropped 0 bases and J dropped 2; count of bases not matched to a gene: 8. Germline-derived CDR1 and CDR2 are GTSNPN and SVGIG (reference sequence). The CDR3 sequence is 18 residues long. The sequenced part of the CDR3 DNA is TGTGCCTGGAGTGTACTCCGGACAGGGGGCAATAACACCGGGGAG. Protein sequence: CAWSVLRTGGNNTGE. In full, the CDR3 is CAWSVLRTGGNNTGELFF. The whole variable domain, remainder taken from reference TRBV30 and TRBJ2-2, is SQTIHQWPATLVQPVGSPLSLECTVEGTSNPNLYWYRQAAGRGLQLLFYSVGIGQISSEVPQNLSASRPQDRQFILSSKKLLLSDSGFYLCAWSVLRTGGNNTGELFFGEGSRLTVL.

This clone appeared many times. Read data end 3 residues before the CDR3 end; the end is taken from the germline J gene. The chain combines TRBV5-6 with TRBJ1-2; a possible D gene is TRBD1 (6 bases). CDR3 length equals 13 residues. V lost 0 bases, J lost 6 bases, and 9 bases lay in between. Germline V gives CDR1 SGHDT, CDR2 YYEEEE. The CDR3 region is CASSLVQGNGYTF. The CDR3 bases that were read are TGTGCCAGCAGCTTGGTCCAGGGGAATGGC.

This clone has a count of ten or more. The sequenced fragment ends 3 residues before the CDR3 boundary, so the rest is inferred from the germline J gene. V usage is TRBV5-1 and J usage is TRBJ1-5; 7 nucleotides line up with TRBD1. Germline V gene lookup returns CDR1 SGHRS and CDR2 YFSETQ. CDR3 length: 14 residues. Unmatched junction bases numbered 7, after V lost 3 bases and J lost 7 bases. The CDR3 reads CASSSGQVGQPQHF. CDR3 DNA, as far as it was read: TGCGCCAGCAGCTCCGGACAGGTGGGGCAGCCC.

This clone was recorded at least ten times. The read terminates 3 residues ahead of where the CDR3 ends, so the germline J gene completes it. The V gene is TRBV7-6, the J gene TRBJ2-1; D is perhaps TRBD2 (6 bases). Germline lookup yields CDR1 SGHVS and CDR2 FNYEAQ. The CDR3 is 15 amino acids. Trimming removed 1 base at V and 7 bases at J, with 14 bases between. The CDR3 bases that were read are TGTGCCAGCAGCTTAGGGGTGCTAGCGAGGAATGAG. The encoded protein is CASSLGVLARNE. The full CDR3 reads CASSLGVLARNEQFF.

A remark on this clone: The read ends 3 residues before the CDR3 terminus; that terminus is restored from the germline J gene. The chain recombines TRBV2 with TRBJ2-7; 7 nucleotides agree with TRBD2. Germline assignment: CDR1 SNHLY and CDR2 FYNNEI. This CDR3 has 11 amino acids. V dropped 9 bases and J dropped 2; count of bases not matched to a gene: 1. The CDR3: CASRGAYEQYF. Partial CDR3 DNA: TGTGCCAGTCGGGGGGCCTACGAG.

Many counts were recorded for this clone. The covered CDR3 bases are TGTGCCAGCAGGCACGACAGGGGCGGCGAG. This translates into CASRHDRGGE. The whole CDR3 protein reads CASRHDRGGEQYF. The V gene is TRBV6-2 or TRBV6-3, the J gene TRBJ2-7; 8 positions agree with TRBD1. Coverage ceases 3 residues before the CDR3 finishes, and the germline J gene fills in the end. Germline CDR1 is MNHEY and CDR2 is SVGEGT. V lost 6 bases and J lost 6; bases outside the gene matches: 7. The CDR3 runs to 13 residues.

This clone was detected ten times or more. The read finishes 3 residues shy of the CDR3 end, and the germline J gene is used to complete it. The chain combines TRBV7-6 with TRBJ2-6, with no clear D. The CDR3 has 16 residues. The germline gives CDR1 SGHVS, CDR2 FNYEAQ. The germline V and J ends were trimmed by 0 bases and 0 bases, with 6 bases remaining between them. The CDR3 loop is CASSLASISGANVLTF. The DNA read from the CDR3 is TGTGCCAGCAGCTTAGCATCCATCTCTGGGGCCAACGTC.

About this clone: The CDR3 is cut off 3 residues early in the read; its end comes from the germline J gene. This chain uses TRBV20-1 with TRBJ2-7, with D unresolved. Trimming cost V 2 bases and J 6 bases, with 8 bases left between them. Germline V gene data show CDR1 as DFQATT and CDR2 as SNEGSKA (reference sequence). This CDR3 spans 11 amino acids. The CDR3: CSARRVPEQYF. The CDR3 bases that were read are TGCAGTGCTAGAAGGGTCCCCGAG.

In its sample, this clone was seen a few times. The read gets to within 3 residues of the CDR3 end, and the germline J gene fills in the rest. This chain joins TRBV19 and TRBJ2-7, with D possibly being TRBD1 or TRBD2 (5 bases each). Germline values: CDR1 LNHDA, CDR2 SQIVND (reference sequence). This CDR3 is 20 amino acids long. Trimming took off 4 bases at V and 2 bases at J, with 30 bases between the two ends. The CDR3 DNA, read in part, is TGTGCCAGTAGTACTCGCGGAGGTGGACACCTTACGGGAAGGGCCTACGAG. Its translation is CASSTRGGGHLTGRAYE. The entire CDR3 protein reads CASSTRGGGHLTGRAYEQYF. The whole variable domain, filled in from reference TRBV19 and TRBJ2-7, reads DGGITQSPKYLFRKEGQNVTLSCEQNLNHDAMYWYRQDPGQGLRLIYYSQIVNDFQKGDIAEGYSVSREKKESFPLTVTSAQKNPTAFYLCASSTRGGGHLTGRAYEQYFGPGTRLTVT.

This clone came up a few times. The CDR3 sequence: CASSRRGDRTEAFF. The CDR3 DNA, read in part, is TGTGCCAGCAGTCGGAGGGGAGATAGGACTGAA. V gene TRBV6-2 or TRBV6-3 combines with J gene TRBJ1-1, with TRBD1 as a possible D gene (5 bases). The read finishes 3 residues shy of the CDR3 end, and the germline J gene is used to complete it. Germline assignment: CDR1 MNHEY and CDR2 SVGEGT. The CDR3 is 14 residues long. Trimming removed 5 bases from V and 5 bases from J, with 15 bases in between.

Concerning this clone: The read falls 3 residues short of the CDR3 end, and the missing part is taken from the germline J gene. The J gene is TRBJ2-1, the V gene TRBV11-2, with 7 bases identical to TRBD1. V was clipped by 4 bases and J by 5 bases; unmatched bases: 2. This CDR3 is built from 13 residues. Germline CDR1 reads SGHAT; CDR2 reads FQNNGV. The covered CDR3 bases are TGTGCCAGCAGCTCCGGGACAGACAATGAG. This sequence encodes CASSSGTDNE. The full CDR3 protein reads CASSSGTDNEQFF.

This clone was found many times. The sequenced fragment ends 3 residues before the CDR3 boundary, so the rest is inferred from the germline J gene. The chain carries TRBV7-9 and TRBJ1-1; 8 bases agree with TRBD1. V was pared by 3 bases and J by 5 bases, with 5 bases of the junction left unmatched. CDR1 SEHNR and CDR2 FQNEAQ come from the germline V gene (reference sequence). This CDR3 is built from 14 residues. The CDR3 loop reads CASSFTGGKTEAFF. The covered CDR3 bases are TGTGCCAGCAGCTTCACAGGGGGGAAAACTGAA. Supplemented by reference TRBV7-9 and TRBJ1-1, the full variable domain reads DTGVSQNPRHKITKRGQNVTFRCDPISEHNRLYWYRQTLGQGPEFLTYFQNEAQLEKSRLLSDRFSAERPKGSFSTLEIQRTEQGDSAMYLCASSFTGGKTEAFFGQGTRLTVV.

To note about this clone: Coverage ceases 3 residues before the CDR3 finishes, and the germline J gene fills in the end. The rearrangement joins TRBV5-1 to TRBJ2-5, with 9 nucleotides matching TRBD1. J lost 2 bases, V lost 2 bases, and 7 bases had no gene match. The CDR3 runs 16 residues. Germline loops: CDR1 SGHRS, CDR2 YFSETQ. This CDR3 is CASSFSGQGLQETQYF. The covered CDR3 bases are TGCGCCAGCAGCTTTTCGGGACAGGGTTTGCAAGAGACC.